What follows are 20 T cell receptor beta chains derived from one specimen sequenced in a study of PD-L1 blockade in urothelial cancer. Sample time point: pretreatment peripheral blood. Clones were sequenced by immunoSEQ multiplex PCR, and TCRdb holds only the in-frame ones, with some missing. Among about 80,000 clones listed, around four fifths were seen once. This material consisted of PBMCs, taken around atezolizumab (anti-PD-L1) treatment. Receptors were obtained from a man aged 35-49 years with urothelial cancer.

The chain combines TRBV28 with TRBJ2-7; D is unclear. CDR1 MDHEN and CDR2 SYDVKM come from the germline V gene. The CDR3 is 12 amino acids. V lost 3 bases to trimming and J lost 2 bases, with 5 bases between them. The CDR3 coding sequence is TGTGCCAGCAGTTTTATCCCCTACGAGCAGTACTTC. Encoded protein: CASSFIPYEQYF.

V usage is TRBV5-1 and J usage is TRBJ2-3; 9 bases agree with TRBD2. The ends lost 6 bases at V and 2 bases at J; junction bases unmatched: 13. The germline gives CDR1 SGHRS, CDR2 YFSETQ. CDR3 length equals 17 residues. As DNA, the CDR3 is TGCGCCAGCATGAGCGGGCCGACTAGCGGCTACACAGATACGCAGTATTTT. This sequence encodes CASMSGPTSGYTDTQYF.

Here the CDR3 DNA reads TGTGCCAGCACCTCGGGAGGGAGGAGGACCCAGTACTTC. It is translated as CASTSGGRRTQYF. The V and J genes are TRBV28 and TRBJ2-5, with TRBD2 matching over 8 bases. This CDR3 is 13 amino acids long. Germline CDR1 and CDR2: MDHEN and SYDVKM. The ends lost 7 bases at V and 7 bases at J; junction bases unmatched: 8.

The sample holds one count of this clone. The rearrangement joins TRBV30 to TRBJ1-5; weak D call: TRBD1 (6 bases). Trimming removed 0 bases from V and 3 bases from J, with 12 bases in between. The CDR3 has 15 residues. In germline, CDR1 is GTSNPN, CDR2 SVGIG (reference sequence). The CDR3 protein is CAWSVRGQYNQPQHF. The DNA for the CDR3 is TGTGCCTGGAGTGTACGTGGACAGTACAATCAGCCCCAGCATTTT.

The gene calls are TRBV6-1 and TRBJ2-6, with D uncertain. Trimming left V 6 bases short and J 0 bases short, with 9 bases between. Germline V gives CDR1 MNHNS, CDR2 SASEGT. This CDR3 comprises 15 residues. The CDR3 here is CASRPPGSGANVLTF. CDR3 sequence (DNA): TGTGCCAGCAGACCCCCCGGCTCTGGGGCCAACGTCCTGACTTTC.

This chain's CDR3 is CASSQDVRQPTDYEQYF. The CDR3 bases are TGCGCCAGCAGCCAAGATGTCCGACAGCCGACTGACTACGAGCAGTACTTC. The chain couples TRBV4-1 to TRBJ2-7, with D perhaps TRBD1 (5 bases). V lost 0 bases to trimming and J lost 3 bases, with 18 bases between them. The CDR3 sequence is 17 residues long. CDR1 is MGHRA and CDR2 is YSYEKL in the germline V gene.

The chain is built from TRBV18 and TRBJ2-1; possibly TRBD1 for D (6 bases). From germline, CDR1 is KGHSH and CDR2 LQKENI. V was shortened by 6 bases and J by 9 bases, with 15 bases between the two germline ends. There are 13 residues in the CDR3. The CDR3 nucleotides read TGTGCCAGCTCCCCCGCAGGGGTTGGTGAGCAGTTCTTC. Protein: CASSPAGVGEQFF.

CDR3 residues: CASSSGLAGGQERTDTQYF. The CDR3 DNA reads TGCGCCAGCAGCTCGGGACTAGCGGGAGGCCAAGAAAGGACAGATACGCAGTATTTT. The V call is TRBV5-1, the J call TRBJ2-3; 15 nucleotides agree with TRBD2. The CDR3 runs to 19 residues. CDR1 and CDR2 from the germline V gene are SGHRS and YFSETQ. V dropped 3 bases and J dropped 3; count of bases not matched to a gene: 11.

The chain combines TRBV5-6 with TRBJ2-3; 12 bases align to TRBD2. The J segment lost 0 bases and the V segment lost 1 base, leaving 9 bases of the junction unmatched. This CDR3 is built from 19 residues. CDR1 SGHDT and CDR2 YYEEEE come from the germline V gene. The CDR3 loop is CASSLRLAGGFTSTDTQYF. CDR3 sequence (DNA): TGTGCCAGCAGCTTGAGGCTAGCGGGAGGGTTTACTAGCACAGATACGCAGTATTTT.

Details on this clone: Other nucleotide sequences in the sample specify the same CDR3. The chain couples TRBV7-2 to TRBJ2-7; 7 bases line up with TRBD2. Germline CDR1 SGHTA, CDR2 FQGNSA. V trimming: 3 bases; J trimming: 0 bases; junction bases outside the gene matches: 5. CDR3 length: 15 residues. CDR3 in DNA: TGTGCCAGCAGCTTCGTCGCGGGAGCCTCCTACGAGCAGTACTTC. Amino acids: CASSFVAGASYEQYF.

The V and J genes are TRBV9 and TRBJ1-1, with 11 bases identical to TRBD1. The CDR3 is made up of 18 amino acids. CDR1 SGDLS and CDR2 YYNGEE come from the germline V gene. The V and J ends lost 0 bases and 1 base, in that order; junction bases with no gene match: 8. DNA of the CDR3: TGTGCCAGCAGCGTAGGGGGGAGGACAGGGGGCAAGAACACTGAAGCTTTCTTT. Protein sequence: CASSVGGRTGGKNTEAFF.

The gene calls are TRBV2 and TRBJ2-7; 8 bases match TRBD1. V lost 4 bases and J lost 7; bases outside the gene matches: 9. Germline V lookup: CDR1 SNHLY, CDR2 FYNNEI. The CDR3 consists of 14 residues. The CDR3, as DNA: TGTGCCAGCAGTGGGGACAGGCCTGCGCGTGAGCAGTACTTC. This gives the protein CASSGDRPAREQYF.

V usage is TRBV5-1 and J usage is TRBJ2-1; 8 positions agree with TRBD2. V dropped 7 bases and J dropped 0; count of bases not matched to a gene: 9. The CDR3 is 16 residues long. The V gene's germline CDR1 is SGHRS and CDR2 YFSETQ. The CDR3 is CASVPLAGSSYNEQFF. The CDR3 bases are TGCGCCAGCGTCCCCTTAGCGGGGAGCTCCTACAATGAGCAGTTCTTC.

The rearrangement links TRBV5-1 to TRBJ2-1; D unresolved. The length of the CDR3 is 15 residues. Trimming left V 2 bases short and J 0 bases short, with 9 bases between. Germline CDR1 and CDR2: SGHRS and YFSETQ. The CDR3 nucleotides are TGCGCCAGCAGCTTTGAGGAGAGCTCCTACAATGAGCAGTTCTTC. The encoded protein is CASSFEESSYNEQFF.

This clone appeared a single time. The J gene is TRBJ1-1, the V gene TRBV12-5; 9 nucleotides match TRBD1. There are 15 residues in the CDR3. V lost 1 base and J lost 5; bases outside the gene matches: 5. CDR1 is LGHNT, CDR2 FRNRAP, per germline. In DNA form, the CDR3 reads TGTGCTAGTGGTTTGGGTACAGGGGGCAGGACTGAAGCTTTCTTT. Amino acid sequence: CASGLGTGGRTEAFF.

This chain links TRBV6-1 with TRBJ2-3; 9 bases are shared with TRBD1. Germline V CDR1 and CDR2: MNHNS, SASEGT. V was clipped by 5 bases and J by 4 bases; unmatched bases: 7. This CDR3 has 15 residues. CDR3 DNA sequence: TGTGCCAGCAGTCCCCAAGGGACAGGGCCAGATACGCAGTATTTT. Protein product: CASSPQGTGPDTQYF.

This chain connects TRBV6-4 to TRBJ2-3, with D tentatively TRBD2 (5 bases). The CDR3 covers 15 residues. Germline V gene data show CDR1 as MRHNA and CDR2 as SNTAGT. Trimming left V 8 bases short and J 0 bases short, with 15 bases between. In nucleotides, the CDR3 is TGTGCCAGCCCAGATCCAGCGGCTAGCACAGATACGCAGTATTTT. Translated, it gives CASPDPAASTDTQYF.

The J gene is TRBJ1-1, the V gene TRBV6-6, with 10 bases lining up with TRBD1. The ends lost 2 bases at V and 4 bases at J; junction bases unmatched: 4. Germline-derived CDR1 and CDR2 are MNHNY and SVGAGI (reference sequence). The CDR3 loop spans 15 amino acids. The DNA for the CDR3 is TGTGCCAGCAGTTACGACAGGGGGCTGGGCACTGAAGCTTTCTTT. Its protein is CASSYDRGLGTEAFF.

The chain couples TRBV21-1 to TRBJ2-3; TRBD2, the table's D call, lacks a check against the DNA. TRBV21-1 counts as a pseudogene. There are 17 residues in the CDR3. The CDR3 DNA follows: TGTGCCAGCAGCAAAGCGTGCGGAGCGGGAGCCGAAGATACGCAGTATTTT. It specifies CASSKACGAGAEDTQYF.

The chain recombines TRBV28 with TRBJ2-7; TRBD2 matches at 12 bases. CDR3 size: 14 residues. Germline V CDR1 and CDR2: MDHEN, SYDVKM. The ends lost 6 bases at V and 0 bases at J; junction bases unmatched: 0. The CDR3, as DNA: TGTGCCAGCAGGGGACTAGCGGGCTCCTACGAGCAGTACTTC. Translating gives CASRGLAGSYEQYF.